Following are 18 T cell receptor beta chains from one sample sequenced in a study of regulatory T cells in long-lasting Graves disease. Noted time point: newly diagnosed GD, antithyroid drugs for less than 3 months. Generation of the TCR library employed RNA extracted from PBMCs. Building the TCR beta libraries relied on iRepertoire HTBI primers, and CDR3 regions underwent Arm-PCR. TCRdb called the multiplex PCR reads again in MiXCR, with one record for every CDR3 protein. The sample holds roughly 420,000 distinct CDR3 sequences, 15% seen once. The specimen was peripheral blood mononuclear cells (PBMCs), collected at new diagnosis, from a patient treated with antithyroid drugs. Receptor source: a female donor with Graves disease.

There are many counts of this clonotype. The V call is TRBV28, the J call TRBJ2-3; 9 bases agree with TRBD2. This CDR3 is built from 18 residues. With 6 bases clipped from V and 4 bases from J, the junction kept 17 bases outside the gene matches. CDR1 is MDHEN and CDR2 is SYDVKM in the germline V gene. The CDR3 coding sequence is TGTGCCAGCAGACCCCCAGGGGGTAGCGGGAGACTCCCAGATACGCAGTATTTT. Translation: CASRPPGGSGRLPDTQYF.

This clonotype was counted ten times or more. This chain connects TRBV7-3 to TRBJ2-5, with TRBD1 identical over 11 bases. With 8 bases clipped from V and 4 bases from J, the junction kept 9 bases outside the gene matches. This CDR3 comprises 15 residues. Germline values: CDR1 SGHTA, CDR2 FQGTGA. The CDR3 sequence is CASARAGTGGETQYF. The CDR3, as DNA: TGTGCCAGCGCTCGTGCCGGGACAGGGGGAGAGACCCAGTACTTC.

The CDR3 DNA reads TGTGCCAGCTCACCTTACGTGGGAAACACTGAAGCTTTCTTT. Encoded protein: CASSPYVGNTEAFF. The chain couples TRBV18 to TRBJ1-1; D gene uncertain. CDR3 length: 14 residues. V shed 3 bases and J shed 2 bases, with 10 bases lying between them. From germline, CDR1 is KGHSH and CDR2 LQKENI.

CDR3 bases: TGTGCCAGCAGTATGGAGGGGAGAACAGATACGCAGTATTTT. It specifies CASSMEGRTDTQYF. V and J are TRBV11-2 and TRBJ2-3, with D maybe TRBD2 (6 bases). This CDR3 has 14 residues. V was trimmed by 6 bases and J by 3 bases, leaving 13 bases between them. Germline V lookup: CDR1 SGHAT, CDR2 FQNNGV.

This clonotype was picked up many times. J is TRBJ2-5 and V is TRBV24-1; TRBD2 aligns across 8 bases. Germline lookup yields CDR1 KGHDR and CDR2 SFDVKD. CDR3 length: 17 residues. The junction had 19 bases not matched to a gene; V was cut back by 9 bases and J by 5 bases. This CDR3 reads CATSPGGGPNLGETQYF. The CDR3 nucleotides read TGTGCCACCTCACCCGGGGGGGGACCCAACCTGGGGGAGACCCAGTACTTC.

The CDR3 sequence is CATSRVLGQGQETQYF. In DNA, the CDR3 is TGTGCCACCAGCAGAGTGTTGGGACAGGGCCAAGAGACCCAGTACTTC. The chain has TRBV15 and TRBJ2-5, with 9 bases that match TRBD1. Per the germline V gene, CDR1 is LNHNV and CDR2 is YYDKDF (reference sequence). The CDR3 contains 16 residues. V was clipped by 1 base and J by 1 base; unmatched bases: 4.

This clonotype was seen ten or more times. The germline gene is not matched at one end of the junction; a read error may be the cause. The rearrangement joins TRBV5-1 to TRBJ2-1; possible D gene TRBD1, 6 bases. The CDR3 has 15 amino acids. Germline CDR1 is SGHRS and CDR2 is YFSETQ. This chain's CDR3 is CASSLRGGANNEQFF. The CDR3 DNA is TGTGCCAGCAGCTTGCGAGGGGGAGCAAACAATGAGCAGTTCTTC.

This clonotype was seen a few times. CDR3 coding DNA: TGTGCCAGCAGTTCCACGACCGCTATCGGCGAGCAGTACTTC. This sequence encodes CASSSTTAIGEQYF. This chain links TRBV6-2 or TRBV6-3 with TRBJ2-7; D remains ambiguous. The CDR3 extends over 14 amino acids. The germline V gene has CDR1 MNHEY and CDR2 SVGEGT. V lost 4 bases and J lost 6, with 16 bases in between.

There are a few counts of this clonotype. CDR3 sequence (DNA): TGTGCCAGCAGCCACGGCCCCAACACAGATACGCAGTATTTT. Translation gives CASSHGPNTDTQYF. This chain uses TRBV7-7 with TRBJ2-3; no reliable D call. Germline lookup yields CDR1 SSHAT and CDR2 FNYEAQ (reference sequence). The CDR3 consists of 14 residues. Trimming left V 5 bases short and J 2 bases short, with 11 bases between.

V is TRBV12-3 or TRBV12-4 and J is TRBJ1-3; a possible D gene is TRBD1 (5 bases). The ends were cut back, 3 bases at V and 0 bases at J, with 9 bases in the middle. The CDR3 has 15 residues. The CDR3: CASSFGAVSGNTIYF. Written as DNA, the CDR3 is TGTGCCAGCAGTTTCGGGGCTGTCTCTGGAAACACCATATATTTT.

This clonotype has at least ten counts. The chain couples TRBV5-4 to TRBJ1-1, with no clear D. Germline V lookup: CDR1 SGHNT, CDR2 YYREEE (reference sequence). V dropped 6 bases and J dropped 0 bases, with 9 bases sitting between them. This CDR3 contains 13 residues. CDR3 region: CASTSSMNTEAFF. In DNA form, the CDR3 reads TGTGCCAGCACCTCCAGCATGAACACTGAAGCTTTCTTT.

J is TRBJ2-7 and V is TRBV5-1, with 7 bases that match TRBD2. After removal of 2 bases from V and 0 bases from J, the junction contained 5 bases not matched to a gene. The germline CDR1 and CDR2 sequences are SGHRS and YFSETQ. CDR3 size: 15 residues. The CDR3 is CASSFISGNSYEQYF. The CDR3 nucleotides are TGCGCCAGCAGCTTTATCAGCGGGAACTCCTACGAGCAGTACTTC.

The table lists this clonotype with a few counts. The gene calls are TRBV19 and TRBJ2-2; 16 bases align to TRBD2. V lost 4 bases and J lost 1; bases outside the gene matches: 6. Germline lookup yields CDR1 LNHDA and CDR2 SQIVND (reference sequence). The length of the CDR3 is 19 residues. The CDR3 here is CASSRGLAGGYRNTGELFF. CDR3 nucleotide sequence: TGTGCCAGTAGTAGGGGACTAGCGGGGGGGTACCGGAACACCGGGGAGCTGTTTTTT.

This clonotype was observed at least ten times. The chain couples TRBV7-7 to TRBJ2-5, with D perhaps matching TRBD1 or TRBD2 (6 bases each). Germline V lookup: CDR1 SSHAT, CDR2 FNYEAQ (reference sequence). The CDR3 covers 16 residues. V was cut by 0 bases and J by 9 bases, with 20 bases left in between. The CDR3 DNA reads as TGTGCCAGCAGCTTAGCCGCGAGGGGGGCGAATGGGGCCCAGTACTTC. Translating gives CASSLAARGANGAQYF.

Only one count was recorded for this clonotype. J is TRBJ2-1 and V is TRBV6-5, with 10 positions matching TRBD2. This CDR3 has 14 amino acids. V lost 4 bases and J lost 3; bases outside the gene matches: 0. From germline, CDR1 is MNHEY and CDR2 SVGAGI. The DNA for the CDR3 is TGTGCCAGCAGTTGGACTAGCGGCTACAATGAGCAGTTCTTC. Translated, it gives CASSWTSGYNEQFF.

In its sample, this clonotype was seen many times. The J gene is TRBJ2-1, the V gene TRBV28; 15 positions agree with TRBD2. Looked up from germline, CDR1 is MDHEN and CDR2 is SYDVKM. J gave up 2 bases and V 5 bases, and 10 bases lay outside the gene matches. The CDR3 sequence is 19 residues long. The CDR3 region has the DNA TGTGCCAGCAGTACTCCGGGACTAGCGGGAGGAACTACCTACAATGAGCAGTTCTTC. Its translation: CASSTPGLAGGTTYNEQFF. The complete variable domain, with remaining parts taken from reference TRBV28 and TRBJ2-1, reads DVKVTQSSRYLVKRTGEKVFLECVQDMDHENMFWYRQDPGLGLRLIYFSYDVKMKEKGDIPEGYSVSREKKERFSLILESASTNQTSMYLCASSTPGLAGGTTYNEQFFGPGTRLTVL.

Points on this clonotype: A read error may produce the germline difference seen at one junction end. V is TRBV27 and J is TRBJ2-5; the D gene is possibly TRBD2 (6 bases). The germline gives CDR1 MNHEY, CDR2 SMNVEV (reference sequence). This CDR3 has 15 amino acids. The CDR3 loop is CASGLSGVRAETQYF. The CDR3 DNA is TGTGCCAGCGGTTTATCGGGAGTGCGGGCGGAGACCCAGTACTTC.

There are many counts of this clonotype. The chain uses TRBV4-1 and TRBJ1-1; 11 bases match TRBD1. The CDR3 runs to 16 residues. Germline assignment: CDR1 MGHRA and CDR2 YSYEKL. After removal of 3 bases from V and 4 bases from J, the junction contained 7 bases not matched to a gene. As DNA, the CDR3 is TGCGCCAGCAGCCACGGACAGGGGGCAGCGATCACTGAAGCTTTCTTT. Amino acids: CASSHGQGAAITEAFF.